This T cell receptor beta chain was recovered during a study of blood T cell repertoires in COVID-19. In the study overall: PBMCs, B-cell-depleted T cells, or T cells were the source of the cDNA or gDNA that made up the material.

The authors' processing: Estimation of nucleated cell counts was performed using reference gene primer amplification. Repertoires were generated with immunoSEQ multiplex PCR, while TCRdb's copy carries only in-frame clones and drops some. Clone size and the V and J calls come from that table; the DNA yielded D and trimming. The table lists under 450,000 clones, about 90% of them singletons. Germline loops: CDR1 ENHRY, CDR2 SYGVKD. The CDR3 consists of 13 residues. The ends were cut back, 2 bases at V and 7 bases at J, with 9 bases in the middle. Two negative PCRs, clearance, or symptom resolution were required of recovered Cohort 3 donors.

The TCR was taken from a man younger than 40 who had recovered from COVID-19. This chain links TRBV10-3 with TRBJ2-1, with D unresolved. Sequenced input: PBMCs or T cells enriched from blood (not recorded which). The CDR3 sequence is CAISEGVRNEQFF. CDR3 nucleotide sequence: TGTGCCATCAGTGAGGGAGTACGGAATGAGCAGTTCTTC.